The 21 T cell receptor delta chains below were found in one sample sequenced in a study of gamma-delta T cells after stem cell transplantation. TCRdb redid clone calling on the RT-PCR reads using CATT. Among 13,000 to 15,000 delta-chain clones listed, about 30% were seen once. The sequencing sample was made of gamma-delta T cells. The receptors stem from a human donor. It is not recorded whose cells these are; they may come from a transplant donor.

This clone is medium-sized within its sample. The same CDR3 also results from other DNA sequences found in this sample. The rearrangement links TRDV2 to TRDJ3; 11 positions match TRDD3. The CDR3 has 18 amino acids. With V trimmed by 1 base and J by 1 base, 2 bases remained unmatched. The germline gives CDR1 GEAIGNYY, CDR2 EKD. DNA of the CDR3: TGTGCCTGTGACACTGGGGGATACGCGTCCTGGGACACCCGACAGATGTTTTTC. Translated, it gives CACDTGGYASWDTRQMFF.

This clone came up a few times. The V gene is TRDV2, the J gene TRDJ1; D perhaps matches TRDD3 (7 bases). The V end was cut by 3 bases, the J end by 2 bases, with 18 bases between. The CDR3 runs 16 residues. CDR1 is GEAIGNYY, CDR2 EKD, per germline. The CDR3 protein is CACDPTGEIRTDKLIF. The CDR3 DNA reads TGTGCCTGTGACCCTACTGGGGAAATAAGGACCGATAAACTCATCTTT.

This rearrangement joins TRDV1 to TRDJ1; 9 nucleotides agree with TRDD3. CDR1 is TSWWSYY and CDR2 is QGS in the germline V gene. This CDR3 comprises 19 residues. V was pared by 2 bases and J by 5 bases, with 18 bases of the junction left unmatched. The CDR3 loop reads CALGEAIPALGGYQDKLIF. CDR3 DNA sequence: TGTGCTCTTGGGGAAGCAATTCCTGCCCTCGGGGGATACCAGGATAAACTCATCTTT.

This chain connects TRDV2 to TRDJ1; the D is unclear. V was shortened by 0 bases and J by 5 bases, with 15 bases between the two germline ends. The CDR3 is 15 amino acids. Germline loops: CDR1 GEAIGNYY, CDR2 EKD. The CDR3 sequence is CACDTVGHPKDKLIF. Written as DNA, the CDR3 is TGTGCCTGTGACACCGTGGGCCACCCAAAGGATAAACTCATCTTT.

The sample holds a few counts of this clone. The junction shows a germline mismatch at one end, possibly a read error. The same CDR3 arises from other DNA sequences in this sample as well. V gene TRDV2 combines with J gene TRDJ3; 10 nucleotides agree with TRDD3. The CDR3 is 17 residues long. CDR1 and CDR2 from the germline V gene are GEAIGNYY and EKD. CDR3 DNA sequence: TGTGCCTGTGACGTACTGGGGGATCTCTGGGACACCCGACAGATGTTTTTT. It is translated as CACDVLGDLWDTRQMFF.

This clone has a handful of counts. A read error may produce the germline difference seen at one junction end. This chain uses TRDV2 with TRDJ3; D gene ambiguous. Germline CDR1 GEAIGNYY, CDR2 EKD. The CDR3 is made up of 18 amino acids. The CDR3 sequence is CACVTGWASSWDTRQMFF. CDR3 in DNA: TGTGCCTGTGTCACCGGTTGGGCGAGCTCCTGGGACACCCGACAGATGTTTTTC.

The chain links TRDV1 to TRDJ1, with 8 bases matching TRDD3. This CDR3 has 24 amino acids. Trimming took 1 base from V and 1 from J; bases not matched to a gene: 29. Germline V gives CDR1 TSWWSYY, CDR2 QGS. Here the CDR3 DNA reads TGTGCTCTTGGGGAACGCCTCCCGTCCCAGGTAATACTGGGGGTCCACTTTATCACCGATAAACTCATCTTT. Translated: CALGERLPSQVILGVHFITDKLIF.

This clone was counted between two and nine times. This rearrangement joins TRDV2 to TRDJ1; 8 positions agree with TRDD3. The CDR3 is 18 residues long. The germline CDR1 and CDR2 sequences are GEAIGNYY and EKD. Trimming at V came to 3 bases and at J to 0 bases, leaving 14 bases not matched to a gene. DNA for the CDR3: TGTGCCTGTGACTCCAGCGAGATGGGGGATTCATACACCGATAAACTCATCTTT. It translates to CACDSSEMGDSYTDKLIF.

This clone was seen a few times. This chain joins TRDV1 and TRDJ3, with 12 bases that match TRDD3. Germline CDR1 reads TSWWSYY; CDR2 reads QGS. The CDR3 consists of 21 residues. Losses at the gene ends were 0 bases for V and 5 bases for J; bases not matched to a gene: 11. For the CDR3, the DNA is TGTGCTCTTGGGGAACTCCCCAAAGCTGGGGGATACGTACGGGACACCCGACAGATGTTTTTC. It translates to CALGELPKAGGYVRDTRQMFF.

This chain uses TRDV3 with TRDJ1; TRDD3 agrees at 9 bases. Germline assignment: CDR1 TVYSNPD and CDR2 GDNSRS (reference sequence). With V trimmed by 2 bases and J by 0 bases, 25 bases remained unmatched. The CDR3 sequence is 21 residues long. The CDR3 loop is CAFSSPSPHLLGDPYTDKLIF. The CDR3 DNA sequence: TGTGCCTTTTCCTCTCCTTCACCCCATCTACTGGGGGACCCGTACACCGATAAACTCATCTTT.

The chain recombines TRDV1 with TRDJ1; D is unresolved. The CDR3 length is 19 residues. Trimming took 3 bases from V and 0 from J, leaving 23 bases between them. From germline, CDR1 is TSWWSYY and CDR2 QGS. CDR3 nucleotide sequence: TGTGCTCTTGGGGATCGGGAGCCTAGCCCTAGTAGGTACACCGATAAACTCATCTTT. Translated, it gives CALGDREPSPSRYTDKLIF.

The rearrangement joins TRDV1 to TRDJ1, with TRDD3 matching 8 bases. From germline, CDR1 is TSWWSYY and CDR2 QGS. This CDR3 comprises 19 residues. Unmatched junction bases numbered 15, after V lost 3 bases and J lost 0 bases. CDR3 DNA: TGTGCTCTTGGGGACAGACTACTTACTGGGGGCCAGTACACCGATAAACTCATCTTT. It encodes CALGDRLLTGGQYTDKLIF.

A few counts support this clone. The same CDR3 arises from other DNA sequences in this sample as well. V is TRDV2 and J is TRDJ1; D perhaps matches TRDD3 (5 bases). Germline CDR1 GEAIGNYY, CDR2 EKD. The CDR3 spans 14 residues. V was cut by 0 bases and J by 0 bases, with 7 bases left in between. This CDR3 is CACDTGGYTDKLIF. CDR3 sequence (DNA): TGTGCCTGTGACACCGGGGGGTACACCGATAAACTCATCTTT.

To note about this clone: Within the sample, other DNA sequences also encode this same CDR3. This chain connects TRDV2 to TRDJ1, with 7 nucleotides matching TRDD3. The CDR3 is 19 amino acids. The trim removed 2 bases at V and 1 base at J, leaving 18 bases unmatched. Germline loops: CDR1 GEAIGNYY, CDR2 EKD. CDR3 amino acids: CACDMRTGDPRSGTDKLIF. CDR3 bases: TGTGCCTGTGACATGAGGACTGGGGACCCGCGGAGCGGCACCGATAAACTCATCTTT.

As to this clone: The junction departs from the called germline gene at one end, perhaps through a read error. The genes are TRDV1 and TRDJ2; TRDD3 agrees at 11 bases. CDR1 and CDR2 from the germline V gene are TSWWSYY and QGS. CDR3 length equals 18 residues. The DNA of the CDR3 is TGTGCTCTTGGGGAAAGACCTACTGGGGGATATTTGACAGCAAAACTCTTCTTT. Its translation: CALGERPTGGYLTAKLFF.

The chain carries TRDV1 and TRDJ1; TRDD3 agrees at 13 bases. Losses at the gene ends were 0 bases for V and 6 bases for J; bases not matched to a gene: 1. This CDR3 contains 15 residues. Germline V gives CDR1 TSWWSYY, CDR2 QGS. The CDR3 here is CALGELLGDTHKLIF. CDR3 bases: TGTGCTCTTGGGGAACTACTGGGGGATACGCATAAACTCATCTTT.

The rearrangement joins TRDV2 to TRDJ3; 7 nucleotides agree with TRDD3. CDR1 and CDR2 (germline): GEAIGNYY, EKD. J lost 0 bases, V lost 0 bases, and 4 bases had no gene match. CDR3 length: 18 amino acids. The CDR3 reads CACDTLGVRSWDTRQMFF. CDR3 sequence (DNA): TGTGCCTGTGACACCCTGGGGGTTCGCTCCTGGGACACCCGACAGATGTTTTTC.

CDR3 sequence: CAPYFPPGGSGTDKLIF. CDR3 coding DNA: TGTGCCCCCTATTTTCCGCCTGGGGGATCTGGAACCGATAAACTCATCTTT. The gene calls are TRDV3 and TRDJ1, with 9 bases that match TRDD3. CDR3 size: 17 residues. J lost 2 bases, V lost 5 bases, and 18 bases had no gene match. CDR1 is TVYSNPD and CDR2 is GDNSRS in the germline V gene (reference sequence).

The V call is TRDV1, the J call TRDJ3, with D perhaps TRDD2 or TRDD3 (6 bases each). The CDR3 has 20 amino acids. Trimming pared 4 bases from V and 9 bases from J, leaving 28 bases between. Germline V gene lookup returns CDR1 TSWWSYY and CDR2 QGS. CDR3 DNA: TGTGCTCTTGGGGGAAACTATCCTACTTGTGCTGGGGACTTCACCCGACAGATGTTTTTC. It translates to CALGGNYPTCAGDFTRQMFF.

This clone qualifies as medium-sized. The chain has TRDV2 and TRDJ3; 8 bases line up with TRDD3. This CDR3 contains 20 residues. Germline loops: CDR1 GEAIGNYY, CDR2 EKD. The trim removed 1 base at V and 0 bases at J, leaving 10 bases unmatched. CDR3 amino acids: CACDTITGGFSSWDTRQMFF. CDR3 bases: TGTGCCTGTGACACGATTACTGGGGGCTTTAGCTCCTGGGACACCCGACAGATGTTTTTC.

The chain carries TRDV2 and TRDJ1, with D possibly TRDD2 on 6 matching bases. CDR3 length: 20 amino acids. The V end was cut by 1 base, the J end by 11 bases, with 37 bases between. In germline, CDR1 is GEAIGNYY, CDR2 EKD. CDR3 amino acids: CACDTASCRVRSGVYFWLIF. CDR3 DNA sequence: TGTGCCTGTGACACTGCTTCCTGCCGGGTGCGATCTGGTGTATACTTTTGGCTCATCTTT.